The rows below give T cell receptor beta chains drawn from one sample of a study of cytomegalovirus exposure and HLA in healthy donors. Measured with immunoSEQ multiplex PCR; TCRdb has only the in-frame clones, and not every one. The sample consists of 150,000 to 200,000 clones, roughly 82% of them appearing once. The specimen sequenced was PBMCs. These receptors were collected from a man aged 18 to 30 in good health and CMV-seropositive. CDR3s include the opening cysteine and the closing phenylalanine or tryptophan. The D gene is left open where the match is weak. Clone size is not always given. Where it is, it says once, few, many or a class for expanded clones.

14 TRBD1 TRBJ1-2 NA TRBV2 CASSEGRGTYGYTF TGTGCCAGCAGTGAAGGCAGGGGGACCTATGGCTACACCTTC
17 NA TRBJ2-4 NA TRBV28 CASSDLEGGERGNIQYF TGTGCCAGCAGCGACCTAGAGGGGGGGGAACGAGGAAACATTCAGTACTTC
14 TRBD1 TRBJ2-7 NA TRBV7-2 CASSPEGQATEQYF TGTGCCAGCAGCCCGGAGGGACAGGCGACCGAGCAGTACTTC
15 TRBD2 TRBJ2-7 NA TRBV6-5 CASSFSGSPTYEQYF TGTGCCAGCAGTTTTAGCGGGAGCCCAACCTACGAGCAGTACTTC
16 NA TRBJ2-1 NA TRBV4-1 CASSQDEKAGYNEQFF TGCGCCAGCAGCCAAGATGAGAAGGCAGGTTACAATGAGCAGTTCTTC
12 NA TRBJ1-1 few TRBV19 CASFTGYTEAFF TGTGCCAGTTTCACGGGGTACACTGAAGCTTTCTTT
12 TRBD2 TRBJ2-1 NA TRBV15 CATSLAGGQQFF TGTGCCACCAGTTTAGCGGGAGGGCAGCAGTTCTTC
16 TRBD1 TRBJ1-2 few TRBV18 CASSPRATGEKEGYTF TGTGCCAGCTCACCGAGGGCTACAGGGGAGAAGGAAGGCTACACCTTC
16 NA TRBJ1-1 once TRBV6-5 CASSYSKDKLNTEAFF TGTGCCAGCAGTTACTCGAAGGACAAGTTGAACACTGAAGCTTTCTTT
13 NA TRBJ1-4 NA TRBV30 CAWREQGWEKLFF TGTGCCTGGAGGGAACAGGGTTGGGAAAAACTGTTTTTT
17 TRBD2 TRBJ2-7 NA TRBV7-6 CASSPGTSGRAGAEQYF TGTGCCAGCAGCCCCGGGACTAGCGGGAGGGCCGGGGCCGAGCAGTACTTC
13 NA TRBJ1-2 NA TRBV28 CASSPGGTRGYTF TGTGCCAGCAGCCCGGGGGGGACTCGTGGCTACACCTTC
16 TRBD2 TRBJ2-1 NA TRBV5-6 CASSPTGTSGYNEQFF TGTGCCAGCAGCCCAACAGGGACTAGCGGCTACAATGAGCAGTTCTTC
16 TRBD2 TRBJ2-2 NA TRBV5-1 CASSRIAGRNTGELFF TGCGCCAGCAGCAGGATAGCGGGAAGAAACACCGGGGAGCTGTTTTTT
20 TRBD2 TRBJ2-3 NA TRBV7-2 CASSSAGAGVGPPSTDTQYF TGTGCCAGCAGCTCAGCCGGAGCGGGAGTAGGCCCCCCTAGCACAGATACGCAGTATTTT
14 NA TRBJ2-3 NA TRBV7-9 CASSLTLGTDTQYF TGTGCCAGCAGCCTAACCCTGGGCACAGATACGCAGTATTTT
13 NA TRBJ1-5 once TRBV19 CASSTPLNQPQHF TGTGCCAGTAGTACCCCCCTCAATCAGCCCCAGCATTTT
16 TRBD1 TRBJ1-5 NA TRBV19 CASSLGTGYSNQPQHF TGTGCCAGTAGTTTAGGGACAGGGTATAGCAATCAGCCCCAGCATTTT
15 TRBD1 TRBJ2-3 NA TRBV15 CATSRSGQATDTQYF TGTGCCACCAGCAGATCGGGACAGGCCACAGATACGCAGTATTTT
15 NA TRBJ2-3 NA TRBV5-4 CASSLLAGHTDTQYF TGTGCCAGCAGCTTGTTGGCGGGGCACACAGATACGCAGTATTTT
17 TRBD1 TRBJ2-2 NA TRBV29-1 CSVRFSGQGAYTGELFF TGCAGCGTTAGGTTTAGTGGACAGGGGGCATACACCGGGGAGCTGTTTTTT
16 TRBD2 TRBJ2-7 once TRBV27 CEGHRRLAGGPHEQYF TGTGAGGGCCACCGTCGACTAGCGGGAGGGCCCCACGAGCAGTACTTC
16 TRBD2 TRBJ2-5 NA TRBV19 CASSSPGGGAKKTQYF TGTGCCAGTAGTTCCCCCGGGGGGGGCGCGAAAAAGACCCAGTACTTC
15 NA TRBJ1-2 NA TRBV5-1 CASSLGGAANYGYTF TGCGCCAGCAGCTTAGGGGGGGCAGCTAACTATGGCTACACCTTC
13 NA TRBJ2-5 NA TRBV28 CASGRRRQETQYF TGTGCCAGCGGGAGACGGCGGCAAGAGACCCAGTACTTC
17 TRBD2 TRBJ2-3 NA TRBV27 CASTPRLAGGSGDTQYF TGTGCCAGCACCCCCCGACTAGCGGGAGGGTCCGGAGATACGCAGTATTTT
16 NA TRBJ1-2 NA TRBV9 CASSVAAQGPPEGYTF TGTGCCAGCAGCGTAGCCGCCCAGGGTCCTCCGGAAGGCTACACCTTC
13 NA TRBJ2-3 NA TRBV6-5 CASRGQITDTQYF TGTGCCAGCAGAGGACAGATCACAGATACGCAGTATTTT
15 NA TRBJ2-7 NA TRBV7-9 CASSLEGSRAYEQYF TGTGCCAGCAGCTTAGAGGGATCGAGGGCCTACGAGCAGTACTTC
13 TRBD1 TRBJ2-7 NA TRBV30 CAWCRDRAPEQYF TGTGCCTGGTGCCGGGACAGGGCCCCCGAGCAGTACTTC
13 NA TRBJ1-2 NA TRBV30 CAWSVRDNYGYTF TGTGCCTGGAGTGTACGGGATAACTATGGCTACACCTTC
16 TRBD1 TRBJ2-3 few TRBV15 CATSPDRAGGVDTQYF TGTGCCACCAGCCCGGACAGGGCAGGGGGTGTGGATACGCAGTATTTT
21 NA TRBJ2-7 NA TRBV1 CTSRQRTSGRIGHRKSYEQYF TGCACCAGCCGACAACGGACTAGCGGGAGGATTGGGCACCGGAAGTCCTACGAGCAGTACTTC
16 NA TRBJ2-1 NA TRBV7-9 CASSFSVALPLGEQFF TGTGCCAGCAGCTTTTCCGTAGCTCTCCCGCTCGGTGAGCAGTTCTTC
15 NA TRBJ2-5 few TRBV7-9 CASSLGGGPQETQYF TGTGCCAGCAGCTTAGGTGGCGGCCCCCAAGAGACCCAGTACTTC
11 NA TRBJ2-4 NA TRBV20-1 CSALAKNIQYF TGCAGTGCCCTAGCCAAAAACATTCAGTACTTC
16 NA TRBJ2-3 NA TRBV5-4 CASSPAGGIGTDTQYF TGTGCCAGCAGCCCAGCCGGGGGAATCGGCACAGATACGCAGTATTTT
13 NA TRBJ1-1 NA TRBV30 CAWGQIMNTEAFF TGTGCCTGGGGGCAGATAATGAACACTGAAGCTTTCTTT
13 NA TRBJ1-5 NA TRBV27 CASRVGGSGPQHF TGTGCCAGCAGGGTTGGGGGCTCCGGGCCCCAGCATTTT
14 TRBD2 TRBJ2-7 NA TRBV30 CAWKEVGQAGKWNF TGTGCCTGGAAGGAGGTGGGTCAAGCGGGAAAATGGAACTTC
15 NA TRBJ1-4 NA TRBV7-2 CASSSNTNHNEKLFF TGTGCCAGCAGCTCAAACACAAATCATAATGAAAAACTGTTTTTT
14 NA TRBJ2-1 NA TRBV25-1 CASSEYRGYNEQFF TGTGCCAGCAGTGAATATAGAGGTTACAATGAGCAGTTCTTC
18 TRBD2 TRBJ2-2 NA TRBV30 CAWRSGTSGSLNTGELFF TGTGCCTGGAGATCCGGGACTAGCGGGAGTTTGAACACCGGGGAGCTGTTTTTT